A single sample gave rise to the 32 T cell receptor beta chains below, sequenced in a study of T-cell memory formation after mild COVID-19. In TCRdb, the 5' RACE reads were re-called with MiXCR into one record per CDR3 protein. The table has roughly 180,000 distinct CDR3 sequences, around 18% seen once. The material sequenced was PBMCs or a T cell subset sorted from them (not recorded which). The receptor source for this set is a man aged 18 to 30 who had mild COVID-19 (a few samples of this study predate the infection). Cell type and time point are not known.

This clonotype appeared a few times. The V gene is TRBV18, the J gene TRBJ2-7, with a tentative D call TRBD1 (6 bases). The CDR3 is 13 amino acids. The ends were cut back, 3 bases at V and 3 bases at J, with 9 bases in the middle. Germline V gives CDR1 KGHSH, CDR2 LQKENI. The CDR3 is CASSPRQDYEQYV. Written as DNA, the CDR3 is TGTGCCAGCTCACCCCGACAGGACTACGAGCAGTACGTC.

This clonotype occurred a few times. This chain joins TRBV7-2 and TRBJ1-1; D is perhaps TRBD1 (6 bases). The ends were cut back, 4 bases at V and 3 bases at J, with 12 bases in the middle. Germline V gene data show CDR1 as SGHTA and CDR2 as FQGNSA. CDR3 length: 14 residues. As DNA, the CDR3 is TGTGCCAGCAGCTCCCAAGGGGGGCACACTGAAGCTTTCTTT. It encodes CASSSQGGHTEAFF.

CDR3 DNA sequence: TGTGCCAGCACGAAGTCGGCAGGGGTCTTCAATGAGCAGTTCTTC. Amino acids: CASTKSAGVFNEQFF. The chain carries TRBV6-2 or TRBV6-3 and TRBJ2-1; D might be TRBD1 (6 bases). The CDR3 loop spans 15 amino acids. From germline, CDR1 is MNHEY and CDR2 SVGEGT. Trimming stripped 7 bases from V and 6 bases from J, with 19 bases between.

This clonotype was detected only a few times. This chain links TRBV9 with TRBJ1-2, with 8 bases that match TRBD1. The V and J ends lost 3 bases and 3 bases, in that order; junction bases with no gene match: 4. The germline CDR1 and CDR2 sequences are SGDLS and YYNGEE. The CDR3 covers 14 residues. The CDR3 reads CASSATGDYYGYTF. The DNA for the CDR3 is TGTGCCAGCAGCGCGACAGGGGACTACTATGGCTACACCTTC.

This clonotype has a handful of counts. The chain is built from TRBV7-2 and TRBJ2-5; 9 bases align to TRBD1. Germline loops: CDR1 SGHTA, CDR2 FQGNSA. V trimming: 6 bases; J trimming: 3 bases; junction bases outside the gene matches: 8. CDR3 length equals 15 residues. The CDR3 loop is CASSPRQGGKETQYF. CDR3 bases: TGTGCCAGCAGTCCCCGACAGGGGGGCAAAGAGACCCAGTACTTC.

This clonotype was counted ten times or more. The V and J genes are TRBV7-8 and TRBJ2-5; D gene uncertain. V was clipped by 5 bases and J by 4 bases, with 8 bases between them. This CDR3 has 12 amino acids. Per the germline V gene, CDR1 is SGHVS and CDR2 is FQNEAQ. The CDR3 bases are TGTGCCAGCAGCGGAGCCCGAGAGACCCAGTACTTC. Translating gives CASSGARETQYF.

In this sample, this clonotype turned up a few times. The chain links TRBV5-6 to TRBJ2-4; D unclear. With 0 bases removed from V and 1 base from J, the gap between germline ends came to 17 bases. Germline values: CDR1 SGHDT, CDR2 YYEEEE. The CDR3 runs to 18 residues. Written as DNA, the CDR3 is TGTGCCAGCAGCTTGGTATCGGTTGGACGGACGGCCAAAAACATTCAGTACTTC. Translated, it gives CASSLVSVGRTAKNIQYF.

This chain joins TRBV4-3 and TRBJ2-1; possibly TRBD1 or TRBD2 for D (6 bases each). The CDR3 runs to 16 residues. Trimming stripped 1 base from V and 5 bases from J, with 15 bases between. Germline V gives CDR1 LGHNA, CDR2 YSLEER. The CDR3, as DNA: TGCGCCAGCAGCCAAGTCTCGGGGGCGACGCACAATGAGCAGTTCTTC. This codes for CASSQVSGATHNEQFF.

The gene calls are TRBV3-1 and TRBJ2-5; TRBD2 is a possible D gene (5 bases). V shed 7 bases and J shed 5 bases, with 11 bases lying between them. Germline V lookup: CDR1 LGHDT, CDR2 YNNKEL (reference sequence). The CDR3 is made up of 12 amino acids. The chain's CDR3 is CASTTSVETQYF. The CDR3 DNA reads as TGTGCCAGCACCACTAGTGTCGAGACCCAGTACTTC.

V is TRBV18 and J is TRBJ2-2; TRBD1 aligns across 7 bases. J lost 4 bases, V lost 3 bases, and 2 bases had no gene match. CDR1 is KGHSH and CDR2 is LQKENI in the germline V gene. The CDR3 is 14 residues long. CDR3 DNA sequence: TGTGCCAGCTCACCCGGGACAGCCACCGGGGAGCTGTTTTTT. This encodes CASSPGTATGELFF. Based on the CDR3 plus reference TRBV18 and TRBJ2-2, the full variable domain is NAGVMQNPRHLVRRRGQEARLRCSPMKGHSHVYWYRQLPEEGLKFMVYLQKENIIDESGMPKERFSAEFPKEGPSILRIQQVVRGDSAAYFCASSPGTATGELFFGEGSRLTVL.

In this sample, this clonotype turned up a few times. Its ends do not fully match the called genes, so a read error is possible. The CDR3 is CASSLGPGLETQYF. The DNA for the CDR3 is TGTGCTAGCAGCTTAGGTCCAGGGTTGGAGACCCAGTACTTC. The chain is built from TRBV7-7 and TRBJ2-5; tentatively, D is TRBD1 (5 bases). The germline V gene encodes CDR1 SSHAT and CDR2 FNYEAQ (reference sequence). The CDR3 has 14 residues.

This clonotype came up a few times. The V gene is TRBV24-1, the J gene TRBJ2-5; D unclear. Germline-derived CDR1 and CDR2 are KGHDR and SFDVKD. The V gene lost 4 bases and the J gene lost 5 bases, with 10 bases spanning the gap. The CDR3 is 13 residues long. This CDR3 is CATSETVGETQYF. As DNA, the CDR3 is TGTGCCACCAGTGAAACGGTGGGGGAGACCCAGTACTTC.

The rearrangement links TRBV19 to TRBJ2-1; maybe TRBD2 (6 bases). The CDR3 is 16 amino acids. V was pared by 6 bases and J by 0 bases, with 15 bases between. Germline lookup yields CDR1 LNHDA and CDR2 SQIVND (reference sequence). CDR3 DNA sequence: TGTGCCAGTAGACGACGAACCGGGAGCTCCTACAATGAGCAGTTCTTC. Encoded protein: CASRRRTGSSYNEQFF.

This clonotype has at least ten counts. The V call is TRBV7-9, the J call TRBJ2-1; D is possibly TRBD1 (5 bases). CDR3 length: 13 residues. V lost 0 bases to trimming and J lost 7 bases, with 7 bases between them. CDR1 and CDR2 (germline): SEHNR, FQNEAQ (reference sequence). The CDR3 DNA reads TGTGCCAGCAGCTTAGCCAGGGTTAATGAGCAGTTCTTC. Translation: CASSLARVNEQFF.

This clonotype has a handful of counts. V is TRBV7-3 and J is TRBJ2-1; unclear D gene. This CDR3 is 13 amino acids long. Germline CDR1 reads SGHTA; CDR2 reads FQGTGA. V gave up 1 base and J gave up 6 bases, with 7 bases separating them. The CDR3 DNA reads as TGTGCCAGCAGCTTAATGACCTTCAATGAGCAGTTCTTC. Amino acid sequence: CASSLMTFNEQFF. Complete variable domain (other parts from reference TRBV7-3 and TRBJ2-1): GAGVSQTPSNKVTEKGKYVELRCDPISGHTALYWYRQSLGQGPEFLIYFQGTGAADDSGLPNDRFFAVRPEGSVSTLKIQRTERGDSAVYLCASSLMTFNEQFFGPGTRLTVL.

This clonotype was detected a few times. In nucleotides, the CDR3 is TGTGCCAGCTCCAGGGGCCACGAGCAGTACGTC. It specifies CASSRGHEQYV. The chain joins TRBV6-1 to TRBJ2-7; D might be TRBD1 (6 bases). V shed 8 bases and J shed 5 bases, with 10 bases lying between them. The germline CDR1 and CDR2 sequences are MNHNS and SASEGT. The CDR3 contains 11 residues.

This clonotype was seen a handful of times. The V and J genes are TRBV5-1 and TRBJ1-2; D ambiguous. The CDR3 length is 14 residues. The germline CDR1 and CDR2 sequences are SGHRS and YFSETQ. The ends were cut back, 0 bases at V and 4 bases at J, with 10 bases in the middle. In DNA, the CDR3 is TGCGCCAGCAGCTTGGCGATGGGTGCCTATGGCTACACCTTC. This codes for CASSLAMGAYGYTF.

V usage is TRBV10-3 and J usage is TRBJ1-3, with 8 nucleotides matching TRBD1. The V gene's germline CDR1 is ENHRY and CDR2 SYGVKD. V lost 2 bases to trimming and J lost 0 bases; unmatched junction nucleotides: 9. The CDR3 extends over 18 amino acids. Here the CDR3 DNA reads TGTGCCATCAGTGAGAGAACGACAGGGGCGAGCTCTGGAAACACCATATATTTT. Protein: CAISERTTGASSGNTIYF.

There are a few counts of this clonotype. V and J are TRBV2 and TRBJ2-7; 8 bases are a match to TRBD1. This CDR3 has 14 residues. From germline, CDR1 is SNHLY and CDR2 FYNNEI. The V segment lost 8 bases and the J segment 1 base; nucleotides outside the gene matches: 7. The CDR3 protein is CASCRDRFSYEQYF. The CDR3 DNA reads TGTGCCAGCTGTCGGGACAGGTTTTCCTACGAGCAGTACTTC.

This clonotype turned up a few times. V usage is TRBV5-1 and J usage is TRBJ1-4, with D possibly being TRBD1 (6 bases). Germline V gives CDR1 SGHRS, CDR2 YFSETQ. This CDR3 has 14 amino acids. The germline V and J ends were trimmed by 0 bases and 6 bases, with 9 bases remaining between them. CDR3 coding DNA: TGCGCCAGCAGCTTGGTAGCAGGGGATGAAAAACTGTTTTTT. Translated, it gives CASSLVAGDEKLFF.

This clonotype was observed many times. The junction differs from germline at one of its ends, possibly a read error. The rearrangement links TRBV4-1 to TRBJ2-5; TRBD2 is a possible D gene (5 bases). The CDR3 covers 14 residues. Germline V gives CDR1 MGHRA, CDR2 YSYEKL. The CDR3 nucleotides read TGCGCCAGCAGCCAAGATCGGGAAGAGAGAGGTTTTTTCTTC. Translating it yields CASSQDREERGFFF.

The chain is built from TRBV18 and TRBJ2-1, with D possibly TRBD2 on 6 matching bases. The V end lost 6 bases, the J end lost 2 bases, and 11 bases lay between the germline ends. Germline values: CDR1 KGHSH, CDR2 LQKENI. This CDR3 is built from 14 residues. This chain's CDR3 is CASSVGGAYNEQFF. CDR3 bases: TGTGCCAGCTCCGTGGGGGGTGCCTACAATGAGCAGTTCTTC.

The V call is TRBV6-2 or TRBV6-3, the J call TRBJ2-1; D is perhaps TRBD2 (5 bases). This CDR3 contains 12 residues. The germline V and J ends were trimmed by 1 base and 9 bases, with 7 bases remaining between them. CDR1 is MNHEY, CDR2 SVGEGT, per germline. The CDR3 here is CASSYYRGEQFF. CDR3 DNA sequence: TGTGCCAGCAGTTACTACCGGGGTGAGCAGTTCTTC.

The CDR3 is CASSYSRHGNEAFF. DNA for the CDR3: TGTGCCAGCAGTTACTCGAGACATGGCAATGAAGCTTTCTTT. The gene calls are TRBV6-2 or TRBV6-3 and TRBJ1-1; D unresolved. The CDR3 contains 14 residues. Germline loops: CDR1 MNHEY, CDR2 SVGEGT. The V gene lost 0 bases and the J gene lost 7 bases, with 12 bases spanning the gap.

This clonotype has a handful of counts. This chain connects TRBV5-4 to TRBJ2-3, with a possible D match to TRBD1 (6 bases). CDR1 and CDR2 from the germline V gene are SGHNT and YYREEE (reference sequence). Trimming took 3 bases from V and 4 from J, leaving 12 bases between them. The CDR3 consists of 14 residues. The CDR3 is CASSSVQGADTQYF. CDR3 in DNA: TGTGCCAGCAGCTCAGTACAGGGAGCAGATACGCAGTATTTT.

The rearrangement joins TRBV5-1 to TRBJ2-1, with 10 positions matching TRBD2. The CDR3 covers 15 residues. CDR1 is SGHRS, CDR2 YFSETQ, per germline. The junction had 9 bases not matched to a gene; V was cut back by 8 bases and J by 4 bases. The CDR3 loop reads CARRSASGGYNEQFF. In DNA form, the CDR3 reads TGCGCCAGACGTTCGGCTAGCGGGGGATACAATGAGCAGTTCTTC. Filled out from reference TRBV5-1 and TRBJ2-1, the complete variable domain reads KAGVTQTPRYLIKTRGQQVTLSCSPISGHRSVSWYQQTPGQGLQFLFEYFSETQRNKGNFPGRFSGRQFSNSRSEMNVSTLELGDSALYLCARRSASGGYNEQFFGPGTRLTVL.

This clonotype was seen more than once but under ten times. V is TRBV20-1 and J is TRBJ2-6; the D gene is possibly TRBD2 (6 bases). CDR1 DFQATT and CDR2 SNEGSKA come from the germline V gene (reference sequence). The CDR3 loop spans 16 amino acids. V lost 5 bases to trimming and J lost 0 bases, with 14 bases between them. CDR3 nucleotide sequence: TGCAGTGCTGGCGGGACTCCCCGCTCTGGGGCCAACGTCCTGACTTTC. This gives the protein CSAGGTPRSGANVLTF.

The chain has TRBV20-1 and TRBJ2-5; TRBD2 agrees at 12 bases. The CDR3 runs 15 residues. V lost 7 bases, J lost 2 bases, and 8 bases stayed unmatched. Germline lookup yields CDR1 DFQATT and CDR2 SNEGSKA (reference sequence). This CDR3 reads CSGQLAGGRQETQYF. The DNA for the CDR3 is TGCAGTGGTCAACTAGCGGGGGGCCGACAAGAGACCCAGTACTTC.

This clonotype was counted only a few times. The genes are TRBV7-9 and TRBJ2-5; possible D gene TRBD1, 6 bases. There are 14 residues in the CDR3. Trimming took 5 bases from V and 4 from J, leaving 14 bases between them. Germline loops: CDR1 SEHNR, CDR2 FQNEAQ (reference sequence). CDR3 nucleotides: TGTGCCAGCAGCCCCCGGGCAGGGGTAGAGACCCAGTACTTC. This codes for CASSPRAGVETQYF.

This clonotype came up a few times. V gene TRBV5-1 combines with J gene TRBJ2-3; D is ambiguous. The germline V gene encodes CDR1 SGHRS and CDR2 YFSETQ. The germline V and J ends were trimmed by 4 bases and 2 bases, with 11 bases remaining between them. CDR3 length equals 14 residues. The CDR3 loop reads CASSLLQDTDTQYF. CDR3 sequence (DNA): TGCGCCAGCAGCCTGTTACAAGACACAGATACGCAGTATTTT.

Comments on this clonotype: A much more abundant neighbour one base away suggests this may be a read error. The DNA for the CDR3 is TGTGCCAGCAGCTTCACAGTGAACACCGGGGAGCTGTTTTTT. Amino acid sequence: CASSFTVNTGELFF. The chain employs TRBV7-3 and TRBJ2-2; no clear D gene. Between the trimmed V and J ends, which lost 3 bases and 1 base, there was a span of 6 bases. The CDR3 spans 14 residues. Per the germline V gene, CDR1 is SGHTA and CDR2 is FQGTGA. The whole variable domain, remainder taken from reference TRBV7-3 and TRBJ2-2, is GAGVSQTPSNKVTEKGKYVELRCDPISGHTALYWYRQSLGQGPEFLIYFQGTGAADDSGLPNDRFFAVRPEGSVSTLKIQRTERGDSAVYLCASSFTVNTGELFFGEGSRLTVL.

This clonotype was observed a handful of times. V is TRBV25-1 and J is TRBJ2-4; 9 bases match TRBD1. The CDR3 extends over 13 amino acids. Germline assignment: CDR1 MGHDK and CDR2 SYGVNS. Unmatched junction bases numbered 2, after V lost 4 bases and J lost 7 bases. CDR3 in DNA: TGTGCCAGCAGTGGACAGGGGGGTAACATTCAGTACTTC. Amino acid sequence: CASSGQGGNIQYF.